The entry below gives a single T cell receptor (beta chain) sequence along with its context. Its antigen remains undetermined. No clone much larger than this one lies a single base away; base qualities are absent. In Seattle, one collaborating source enrolled patients while the infection was active and tracked those patients longitudinally over the course of disease. The collaborating institutions used their own protocols to collect whole blood in K2EDTA tubes. Collaborator samples were shipped for TCRbeta analysis as frozen whole blood, isolated PBMCs, or DNA extracted from either sample type. The source of the sample is a study of blood T cell repertoires in COVID-19 (dated by TCRdb to 2018 to 2021). Background for the entire study: Samples from collaborators originated in the United States, Italy and Spain and spanned both the acute and convalescent phases of COVID-19. A freely available public database, intended as a resource for researchers studying the immune response to SARS-CoV-2, is where the repertoires were released. Samples were obtained from the ongoing ImmuneRACE study (first 160 participants) and from 1,254 subjects provided by 6 global collaborators. The material from the prospective study consisted of cDNA or gDNA derived from T cells, B-cell-depleted T cells, or PBMCs. Where available, HLA class I and class II types were obtained from metadata supplied by the sample provider rather than from assay-based typing. Nearly every sample came with metadata listing a de-identified subject ID, COVID-19 status, age in years and sex. Deeply sampled blood TCRbeta repertoires from subjects exposed to, actively infected with, or recovered from COVID-19 were included in the dataset. Beyond this particular receptor, the publication reports: The quantity of clinical and demographic metadata differed by source and by participant and was supplied without curation.

TCRbeta CDR3 regions were amplified from genomic DNA by means of the immunoSEQ Assay, a bias-controlled multiplex PCR. The study's own analysis went as follows. Within the assay, amplification of reference gene primers was used to estimate how many nucleated cells each sample contained. To quantify the absolute abundance of each unique TCRbeta CDR3 rearrangement, sequence reads were collapsed and filtered. For each sample, productive Simpson clonality was calculated as the square root of Simpson's diversity index across productive rearrangements. In TCRdb, the immuneACCESS table is reduced to in-frame sequences with V and J assigned. These tables do not hold every clone; where another copy was compared, an unresolved V gene accounts for under half, and the others remain unexplained. The D gene and trimming were derived from the DNA, and the V and J assignments and clone size from that table. This sample comprises some 520,000 clones, roughly 87% of them detected only once. Roughly 1% of the sample comes from the top ten.

Deletion took 7 bases off V and 0 bases off J, with a span of 18 bases between the germline ends. The CDR3 starts with the cysteine, ends with the phenylalanine, and has 16 residues. Here the CDR3 DNA is all that survives: 48 bases in frame from base 1. The germline V gene supplies CDR1 SGDLS and CDR2 YYNGEE. The V and J genes are TRBV9 and TRBJ2-3; a tentative D call is TRBD2 (5 bases match). The sequence was obtained from a man in his late teens or twenties with COVID-19, enrolled during active disease. The sample was peripheral blood. DNA sequence: TGTGCCAGCGGAGGTCCCAGGCGGGCTAGCACAGATACGCAGTATTTT. Its protein is CASGGPRRASTDTQYF.